This TCR beta chain was sequenced in a study of regulatory T cells in long-lasting Graves disease. At least ten counts were recorded for this clonotype. Arm-PCR of CDR3 regions and iRepertoire HTBI primers were the basis on which TCR beta libraries were built. One entry per CDR3 protein results from TCRdb running MiXCR on the multiplex PCR reads. This table holds 350,000 to 500,000 distinct CDR3 sequences, roughly a fifth found once. The time point denotes: persistent/refractory GD, antithyroid drugs over 5 years with positive TRAb. Following extraction of RNA from PBMCs, that RNA was used to make the TCR library. A roughly 8.1-milliliter sample of peripheral blood was drawn into EDTA tubes. V lost 1 base and J lost 1, with 10 bases in between. From germline, CDR1 is SGHAT and CDR2 FQNNGV. This CDR3 is 15 amino acids long.

V gene TRBV11-2 combines with J gene TRBJ1-1; D gene ambiguous. This TCR derives from a female donor with Graves disease. Sequencing was performed on peripheral blood mononuclear cells (PBMCs), taken when the disease was refractory, from a patient treated with antithyroid drugs. CDR3 DNA: TGTGCCAGCAGCTTAGCCGGGAACACGAACACTGAAGCTTTCTTT. Amino acid sequence: CASSLAGNTNTEAFF. The whole variable domain, filled in from reference TRBV11-2 and TRBJ1-1, reads EAGVAQSPRYKIIEKRQSVAFWCNPISGHATLYWYQQILGQGPKLLIQFQNNGVVDDSQLPKDRFSAERLKGVDSTLKIQPAKLEDSAVYLCASSLAGNTNTEAFFGQGTRLTVV.